Sequencing of this TCR beta chain was carried out in a study of control samples from healthy donors and cancer patients. CDR3 length: 15 residues. With 6 bases clipped from V and 6 bases from J, the junction kept 10 bases outside the gene matches. Germline assignment: CDR1 MDHEN and CDR2 SYDVKM. Repertoires were generated with immunoSEQ multiplex PCR, while TCRdb's copy carries only in-frame clones and drops some. Of roughly 130,000 clones listed, just under 95% are singletons. Sequencing was done on a sample of blood. This clonotype originated in a man aged 25 to 40 in good health. V gene TRBV28 combines with J gene TRBJ2-2; 7 nucleotides agree with TRBD2. The CDR3, as DNA: TGTGCCAGCAGCCCCCACGTGGCGGGGGCCGGGGAGCTGTTTTTT. Its protein is CASSPHVAGAGELFF.